This T cell receptor (beta chain) derives from a study of T-cell memory formation after mild COVID-19. Study-wide results and limits: Clones that shrank (day 15 to 85) were balanced CD4/CD8, whereas later expanders leaned CD4+.

In its sample, this clonotype was seen a few times. The antigen remains undetermined. MiXCR was run by TCRdb on the 5' RACE reads, yielding one entry per CDR3 protein. The sample records fewer than 250,000 distinct CDR3 sequences, 15% to 20% being singletons. J gave up 4 bases and V 5 bases, and 17 bases lay outside the gene matches. Looked up from germline, CDR1 is SGHRS and CDR2 is YFSETQ. The CDR3 covers 17 residues. The chain combines TRBV5-1 with TRBJ2-5, with 7 bases lining up with TRBD1. Sequencing was carried out using PBMCs or a T cell subset sorted from them (not recorded which). The TCR originated in an adult woman who had mild COVID-19 (a few samples of this study predate the infection). Cell type and time point are not known. CDR3 in amino acids: CASSMGNVAGGGETQYF. The DNA of the CDR3 is TGCGCCAGCAGTATGGGCAACGTGGCAGGGGGTGGAGAGACCCAGTACTTC.